Listed here is a single T cell receptor (beta chain). Per the germline V gene, CDR1 is DFQATT and CDR2 is SNEGSKA (reference sequence). The V end lost 0 bases, the J end lost 0 bases, and 9 bases lay between the germline ends. The CDR3 totals 14 residues. The entry originates in a study of T-cell reconstitution after alpha-beta-depleted transplantation in children. Construction of the TCRbeta library involved unique molecular identifiers. Using its own MiXCR run on the PCR reads, TCRdb lists one record per CDR3 protein. Of roughly 220,000 distinct CDR3 sequences detected, more than 7.5% appear once; the ten largest clones hold approximately 5.4%.

The clonotype originates from a human donor who donated a stem cell graft to a child with SCID. The chain is built from TRBV20-1 and TRBJ2-7; D might be TRBD2 (5 bases). The sample here was PBMCs from the stem cell graft donor, taken from the stem cell graft. CDR3 loop: CSARDYGVSYEQYF. The CDR3 coding sequence is TGCAGTGCTAGAGATTACGGGGTCTCCTACGAGCAGTACTTC.